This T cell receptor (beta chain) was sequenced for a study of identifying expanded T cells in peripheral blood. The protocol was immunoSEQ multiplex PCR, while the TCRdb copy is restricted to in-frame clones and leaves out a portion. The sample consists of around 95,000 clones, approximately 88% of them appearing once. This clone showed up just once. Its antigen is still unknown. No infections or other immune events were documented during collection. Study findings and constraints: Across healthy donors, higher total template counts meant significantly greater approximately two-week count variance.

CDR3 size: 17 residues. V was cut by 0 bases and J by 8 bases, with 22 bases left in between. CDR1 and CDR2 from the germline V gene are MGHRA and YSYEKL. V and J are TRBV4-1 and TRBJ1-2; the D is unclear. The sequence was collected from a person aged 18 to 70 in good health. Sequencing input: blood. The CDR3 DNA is TGCGCCAGCAGCCAAGACCCAACTCTAGTATCAAAAGACGGCTACACCTTC. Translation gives CASSQDPTLVSKDGYTF.